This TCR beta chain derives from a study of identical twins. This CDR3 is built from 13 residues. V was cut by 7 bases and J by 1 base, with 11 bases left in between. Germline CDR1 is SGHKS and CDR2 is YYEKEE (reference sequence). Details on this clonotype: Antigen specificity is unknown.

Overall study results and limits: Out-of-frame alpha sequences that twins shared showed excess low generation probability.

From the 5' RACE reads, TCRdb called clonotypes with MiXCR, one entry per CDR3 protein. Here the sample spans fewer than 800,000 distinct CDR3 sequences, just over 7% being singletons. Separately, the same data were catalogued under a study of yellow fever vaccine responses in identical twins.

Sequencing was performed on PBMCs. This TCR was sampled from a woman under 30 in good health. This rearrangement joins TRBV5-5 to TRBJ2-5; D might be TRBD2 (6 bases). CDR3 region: CASGRGGQETQYF. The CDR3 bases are TGTGCCAGCGGTCGGGGAGGCCAAGAGACCCAGTACTTC.